One and the same sample provided the 26 T cell receptor beta chains below, sequenced in a study of T cells after yellow fever vaccination. TCRdb re-called the 5' RACE reads through MiXCR, storing one row per CDR3 protein. The sample consists of tens of thousands of distinct CDR3 sequences, 5.2% of them appearing once. Sequences were derived from PBMCs, either bulk or a sorted T-cell subset (CD4+, CD8+, memory, or dextramer-sorted; not recorded which), sampled approximately 47 days after the first yellow fever vaccination. These receptors originate from a young man who received the YFV17D yellow fever vaccine.

In its sample, this clonotype was seen many times. The V call is TRBV18, the J call TRBJ1-1; no definite D call. This CDR3 comprises 14 residues. The germline V and J ends were trimmed by 2 bases and 4 bases, with 11 bases remaining between them. From germline, CDR1 is KGHSH and CDR2 LQKENI. DNA for the CDR3: TGTGCCAGCTCACCAATCTCTGATACCACTGAAGCTTTCTTT. The encoded protein is CASSPISDTTEAFF.

Remarks on this clonotype: This may arise from a read error, as a much more abundant clone is one base away. V and J are TRBV5-4 and TRBJ2-1; TRBD1 aligns across 9 bases. The CDR3 consists of 16 residues. Germline CDR1 reads SGHNT; CDR2 reads YYREEE (reference sequence). The DNA of the CDR3 is TGTGTCAGCAGCTTGGCGACAGGGGGGAGTTACAATGAGCAGTTCTTC. This gives the protein CVSSLATGGSYNEQFF.

This clonotype was counted many times. The chain couples TRBV24-1 to TRBJ2-1, with D possibly being TRBD1 (6 bases). Germline lookup yields CDR1 KGHDR and CDR2 SFDVKD. There are 14 residues in the CDR3. Trimming left V 6 bases short and J 5 bases short, with 13 bases between. The CDR3 here is CATSKTGRDNEQFF. For the CDR3, the DNA is TGTGCCACCAGTAAGACAGGAAGAGACAATGAGCAGTTCTTC.

Ten or more counts support this clonotype. The chain couples TRBV7-6 to TRBJ2-7; no definite D call. The CDR3 runs to 14 residues. Trimming pared 2 bases from V and 2 bases from J, leaving 10 bases between. Germline V lookup: CDR1 SGHVS, CDR2 FNYEAQ. CDR3: CASSLRQDPYEQYF. DNA for the CDR3: TGTGCCAGCAGCTTACGGCAGGACCCCTACGAGCAGTACTTC.

The sample holds many counts of this clonotype. The chain has TRBV6-1 and TRBJ2-1; D uncertain. The CDR3 is 13 amino acids. Germline CDR1 is MNHNS and CDR2 is SASEGT. Trimming left V 6 bases short and J 0 bases short, with 6 bases between. CDR3 DNA sequence: TGTGCCAGCAGATGGGGCTCCTACAATGAGCAGTTCTTC. Its translation is CASRWGSYNEQFF.

With respect to this clonotype: It may be a read error: a sequence one base away is much more abundant. The rearrangement links TRBV7-2 to TRBJ2-5; D uncertain. CDR3 length equals 13 residues. Between the trimmed V and J ends, which lost 3 bases and 4 bases, there was a span of 9 bases. Germline-derived CDR1 and CDR2 are SGHTA and FQGNSA. The CDR3 reads CASSFGVRETQYF. The CDR3 DNA reads as TGTGCCAGCAGCTTTGGGGTGCGAGAGACCCAGTACTTC. Supplemented by reference TRBV7-2 and TRBJ2-5, the full variable domain reads GAGVSQSPSNKVTEKGKDVELRCDPISGHTALYWYRQSLGQGLEFLIYFQGNSAPDKSGLPSDRFSAERTGGSVSTLTIQRTQQEDSAVYLCASSFGVRETQYFGPGTRLLVL.

This clonotype occurred once. With a much larger clone just one base away, this may be a read error. The gene calls are TRBV5-4 and TRBJ1-4, with 7 bases that match TRBD1. The CDR3 covers 14 residues. Germline V lookup: CDR1 SGHNT, CDR2 YYREEE (reference sequence). The CDR3 DNA reads TGTGCCAACAGCGCCGGAGGGGGCGAAGAAAAACTGTTTTTT. As protein: CANSAGGGEEKLFF.

This clonotype has at least ten counts. The chain combines TRBV2 with TRBJ1-5; the D is unclear. The CDR3 is 16 amino acids. The germline CDR1 and CDR2 sequences are SNHLY and FYNNEI. Trimming cost V 0 bases and J 3 bases, with 12 bases left between them. The DNA of the CDR3 is TGTGCCAGCAGTGAAGCCGACGACGCAGTCAATCAGCCCCAGCATTTT. Protein sequence: CASSEADDAVNQPQHF.

The table lists this clonotype with many counts. The V call is TRBV3-1, the J call TRBJ2-4, with 8 nucleotides matching TRBD1. Germline CDR1 LGHDT, CDR2 YNNKEL (reference sequence). The CDR3 has 16 residues. The ends lost 6 bases at V and 2 bases at J; junction bases unmatched: 9. Written as DNA, the CDR3 is TGTGCCAGCAGTCTCCGACAGGGGCGTACCAAAAACATTCAGTACTTC. Translating gives CASSLRQGRTKNIQYF.

Regarding this clonotype: Just one base apart from a much larger clone, this may be a read error. The chain uses TRBV7-2 and TRBJ2-1; possible D gene TRBD1, 6 bases. CDR3 length: 16 residues. V lost 2 bases to trimming and J lost 5 bases, with 16 bases between them. Germline assignment: CDR1 SGHTA and CDR2 FQGNSA. The CDR3 loop is CASSLWVRGSHNEQFF. For the CDR3, the DNA is TGTGCCAGCAGCTTATGGGTGAGGGGGTCCCACAATGAGCAGTTCTTC. Filled out from reference TRBV7-2 and TRBJ2-1, the complete variable domain reads GAGVSQSPSNKVTEKGKDVELRCDPISGHTALYWYRQSLGQGLEFLIYFQGNSAPDKSGLPSDRFSAERTGGSVSTLTIQRTQQEDSAVYLCASSLWVRGSHNEQFFGPGTRLTVL.

This clonotype occurred many times. The chain couples TRBV7-2 to TRBJ1-2; 7 bases map to TRBD1. Germline CDR1 SGHTA, CDR2 FQGNSA. With 1 base clipped from V and 2 bases from J, the junction kept 4 bases outside the gene matches. The CDR3 runs to 15 residues. In nucleotides, the CDR3 is TGTGCCAGCAGCTTAGTTCAGGGGGTAAACTATGGCTACACCTTC. Translation gives CASSLVQGVNYGYTF.

This clonotype was found many times. The gene calls are TRBV7-2 and TRBJ2-3, with a possible D match to TRBD2 (5 bases). The CDR3 length is 13 residues. Germline assignment: CDR1 SGHTA and CDR2 FQGNSA. V dropped 5 bases and J dropped 6 bases, with 12 bases sitting between them. CDR3 DNA sequence: TGTGCCAGCAGCCGGGGAGAAAGGGATACGCAGTATTTT. Its translation is CASSRGERDTQYF.

The table lists this clonotype with many counts. The gene calls are TRBV2 and TRBJ2-2; the D gene could be TRBD1 or TRBD2 (5 bases each). V was pared by 6 bases and J by 2 bases, with 10 bases between. CDR1 and CDR2 (germline): SNHLY, FYNNEI. This CDR3 comprises 14 residues. CDR3 loop: CASSRERNTGELFF. The CDR3 DNA sequence: TGTGCCAGCAGCAGGGAGAGAAACACCGGGGAGCTGTTTTTT.

This clonotype has ten or more counts. The genes are TRBV20-1 and TRBJ2-3, with TRBD2 identical over 11 bases. Germline CDR1 is DFQATT and CDR2 is SNEGSKA (reference sequence). With V trimmed by 3 bases and J by 5 bases, 7 bases remained unmatched. The CDR3 consists of 15 residues. The CDR3 DNA reads as TGCAGTGCTAGGGAATTAGCGGGGGGGAAAGATACGCAGTATTTT. It translates to CSARELAGGKDTQYF.

This clonotype came up a few times. As DNA, the CDR3 is TGTGCCAGCAGCTTAGGTCCAGGGCGATACGAGCAGTACGTC. It encodes CASSLGPGRYEQYV. The V call is TRBV11-2, the J call TRBJ2-7; D might be TRBD1 (5 bases). This CDR3 comprises 14 residues. The V gene's germline CDR1 is SGHAT and CDR2 FQNNGV. The germline V and J ends were trimmed by 1 base and 4 bases, with 11 bases remaining between them.

This clonotype appeared a few times. The chain employs TRBV19 and TRBJ1-6, with 9 positions matching TRBD1. There are 15 residues in the CDR3. Germline lookup yields CDR1 LNHDA and CDR2 SQIVND (reference sequence). The J segment lost 8 bases and the V segment lost 3 bases, leaving 5 bases of the junction unmatched. CDR3 sequence reads: CASSIPGQGYSPLHF. The CDR3 nucleotides are TGTGCCAGTAGTATTCCTGGACAGGGGTATTCACCCCTCCACTTT.

This clonotype was seen repeatedly, ten times or more. V usage is TRBV29-1 and J usage is TRBJ2-7; 9 bases are a match to TRBD1. Germline values: CDR1 SQVTM, CDR2 ANQGSEA. J lost 6 bases, V lost 0 bases, and 9 bases had no gene match. The CDR3 spans 15 residues. CDR3 amino acids: CSVEEPPGQGGEQYF. DNA for the CDR3: TGCAGCGTTGAAGAGCCCCCGGGACAGGGTGGCGAGCAGTACTTC.

This clonotype was seen at least ten times. This chain connects TRBV6-1 to TRBJ2-5; 7 bases align to TRBD2. CDR1 and CDR2 (germline): MNHNS, SASEGT. CDR3 length: 14 amino acids. V gave up 5 bases and J gave up 1 base; unmatched junction bases: 4. The CDR3 nucleotides are TGTGCCAGCAGTACACGCGGGAGCCAAGAGACCCAGTACTTC. Its translation is CASSTRGSQETQYF.

The table lists this clonotype with many counts. J is TRBJ1-5 and V is TRBV5-1; tentative D call: TRBD1 (5 bases). CDR1 and CDR2 from the germline V gene are SGHRS and YFSETQ. The V and J ends lost 4 bases and 6 bases respectively, with 8 bases between them. The CDR3 is 12 residues long. CDR3 bases: TGCGCCAGCAGCCCCAGGGTTCAGCCCCAGCATTTT. Encoded protein: CASSPRVQPQHF.

This clonotype was seen ten or more times. V is TRBV4-2 and J is TRBJ2-6, with a possible D match to TRBD1 (5 bases). The V end lost 0 bases, the J end lost 0 bases, and 15 bases lay between the germline ends. CDR1 and CDR2 from the germline V gene are LGHNA and YNFKEQ. This CDR3 is 19 amino acids long. Written as DNA, the CDR3 is TGTGCCAGCAGCCAAGAGGCAGGGTCCCGGGCCTCTGGGGCCAACGTCCTGACTTTC. Protein sequence: CASSQEAGSRASGANVLTF.

This clonotype was observed many times. This chain joins TRBV20-1 and TRBJ2-6; D call uncertain. Germline values: CDR1 DFQATT, CDR2 SNEGSKA (reference sequence). This CDR3 region has 14 residues. Deletions cut 5 bases from V and 0 bases from J, with 8 bases between. CDR3 in amino acids: CSASVYSGANVLTF. CDR3 bases: TGCAGTGCTTCTGTTTACTCTGGGGCCAACGTCCTGACTTTC.

By proportion, this clonotype is medium-sized. The chain employs TRBV25-1 and TRBJ2-5; 10 bases align to TRBD1. The germline V gene encodes CDR1 MGHDK and CDR2 SYGVNS. This CDR3 region has 15 residues. V lost 5 bases, J lost 4 bases, and 7 bases stayed unmatched. The CDR3 nucleotides read TGTGCCAGCAGTCAGCCGACAGGGGGCGGAGAGACCCAGTACTTC. Translation gives CASSQPTGGGETQYF.

This clonotype was found many times. The CDR3 loop reads CSVVEGYYGYTF. The CDR3 region has the DNA TGCAGCGTTGTTGAGGGTTACTATGGCTACACCTTC. V gene TRBV29-1 combines with J gene TRBJ1-2; no definite D call. Trimming cost V 4 bases and J 3 bases, with 9 bases left between them. The V gene's germline CDR1 is SQVTM and CDR2 ANQGSEA. This CDR3 is 12 amino acids long. Supplemented by reference TRBV29-1 and TRBJ1-2, the full variable domain reads SAVISQKPSRDICQRGTSLTIQCQVDSQVTMMFWYRQQPGQSLTLIATANQGSEATYESGFVIDKFPISRPNLTFSTLTVSNMSPEDSSIYLCSVVEGYYGYTFGSGTRLTVV.

Ten or more counts support this clonotype. The chain uses TRBV6-1 and TRBJ2-5; 12 nucleotides line up with TRBD2. The ends lost 6 bases at V and 4 bases at J; junction bases unmatched: 9. CDR3 size: 16 residues. Looked up from germline, CDR1 is MNHNS and CDR2 is SASEGT. The CDR3 loop reads CASRTSGGHGGETQYF. In DNA, the CDR3 is TGTGCCAGCAGGACTAGCGGGGGCCATGGGGGAGAGACCCAGTACTTC.

In this sample, this clonotype turned up a few times. The J gene is TRBJ2-7, the V gene TRBV28, with D possibly called TRBD1 or TRBD2 (5 bases each). The CDR3 consists of 16 residues. Trimming shortened V by 3 bases and J by 3 bases, and 18 bases separated the two germline ends. CDR1 is MDHEN and CDR2 is SYDVKM in the germline V gene. CDR3 bases: TGTGCCAGCAGTTTGGGGCAGACAGTTGGGGGCTACGAGCAGTACTTC. This gives the protein CASSLGQTVGGYEQYF.

This clonotype was observed at least ten times. This chain links TRBV21-1 with TRBJ2-7; the listed D gene, TRBD1, was not tested against the DNA. TRBV21-1 represents a pseudogene. The CDR3 extends over 18 amino acids. CDR3: CASPLDRGLSRCTYEQYV. Written as DNA, the CDR3 is TGTGCCAGCCCCTTAGACAGGGGGCTATCCCGTTGTACCTACGAGCAGTACGTC.